The rows below give T cell receptor beta chains drawn from one sample of a study of T-cell reconstitution after alpha-beta-depleted transplantation in children. TCRdb fed the PCR reads into MiXCR, producing one record per CDR3 protein. Of roughly 120,000 distinct CDR3 sequences listed, around a tenth are singletons. The sequencing used PBMCs from the stem cell graft donor, collected from the stem cell graft. The receptor source for this set is a human donor who donated a stem cell graft to a child with acute lymphoblastic leukemia. The conserved cysteine and the conserved F or W are not part of the CDR3 here. Each record gives: V gene, J gene, CDR3 length, CDR3 protein.

TRBV7-2	TRBJ2-2	13	ASRDRGPFTGELF
TRBV28	TRBJ2-1	15	ASSFPPTRSSYNEQF
TRBV29-1	TRBJ1-1	11	SVDGVRNTEAF
TRBV7-2	TRBJ1-5	11	ASSPQGYQPQH
TRBV7-6	TRBJ2-3	13	ASSGGGAGRDTQY
TRBV12-5	TRBJ1-5	17	ASGSGPFQDRGGNQPQH
TRBV5-1	TRBJ1-3	12	ASSLDGGGNTIY
TRBV6-5	TRBJ2-1	17	ASSYSSSSGTGLYNEQF
TRBV7-9	TRBJ2-7	10	ASSKDGYEQY
TRBV4-1	TRBJ1-4	11	ASIGESYEKLF
TRBV6-2/TRBV6-3	TRBJ1-5	11	ASSKKGGAPQH
TRBV7-2	TRBJ1-2	13	ASSLMRTGNYGYT
TRBV29-1	TRBJ2-5	17	SVEDGTGLAGGQWETQY
TRBV12-3/TRBV12-4	TRBJ1-2	13	ATLTHYLTNYGYT
TRBV7-6	TRBJ2-1	11	ASSPGVYNEQF